Sequencing of this T cell receptor (beta chain) was carried out in a study of Ad26.COV2.S vaccination and SARS-CoV-2 variants. Study in general: Doses of Ad26.COV2.S were injected into muscle once or twice, 56 days apart. Whole-study findings and limits: Vaccine and placebo recipients had similar non-spike TCR breadth.

Points on this clone: Its specificity is not known.

This CDR3 has 16 residues. Looked up from germline, CDR1 is MNHEY and CDR2 is SMNVEV (reference sequence). The V and J ends lost 1 base and 0 bases respectively, with 10 bases between them. Sequencing was performed with immunoSEQ multiplex PCR; in TCRdb, only in-frame clones are kept and a portion is missing. Of 350,000 to 550,000 clones listed, roughly 89% are singletons. Treatment noted: about 20 received Ad26.COV2.S at low or high dose, single or two shots; about 5 received placebo; per-sample allocation not given. At day 63 after the first vaccine or placebo injection, samples were drawn. The V and J genes are TRBV27 and TRBJ2-1; no reliable D call. Sequencing used peripheral blood, obtained in a trial of Ad26.COV2.S vaccine versus placebo. This receptor was obtained from a person aged 18-65 years who received the Ad26.COV2.S COVID-19 vaccine or a placebo. The CDR3 sequence: CASSLYIRPSYNEQFF. Written as DNA, the CDR3 is TGTGCCAGCAGTTTATATATTAGGCCCTCCTACAATGAGCAGTTCTTC.